This T cell receptor (beta chain) was retrieved from a study of long-term antiretroviral therapy in people with HIV. Study-level background: In the earliest collections, sampling predates the 2015 immediate-ART recommendation by about a decade.

A minimum of one pre-ART and two post-ART PBMC samples existed for each donor. Specimens held roughly 0.9-10 million cryopreserved PBMC prior to DNA extraction. This CDR3 has 14 residues. Trimming shortened V by 0 bases and J by 3 bases, and 6 bases separated the two germline ends. Germline V lookup: CDR1 WSHSY, CDR2 SAAADI. Samples were assayed with immunoSEQ v3.0 at survey level. Libraries were prepared by immunoSEQ multiplex PCR; TCRdb keeps only in-frame clonotypes and omits some of them. This table has fewer than 45,000 clones, about 96% appearing once. V usage is TRBV10-2 and J usage is TRBJ1-5; D is possibly TRBD1 (5 bases). The TCR originated in a woman in her forties or fifties with HIV. The sequences come from unsorted PBMCs, collected 3.7 years after starting antiretroviral therapy. The CDR3 DNA is TGCGCCAGCAGTGAGTCGGGACTCAATCAGCCCCAGCATTTT. It yields the protein CASSESGLNQPQHF.